Detailed here is one T cell receptor beta chain. No antigen is known for it. This sample is drawn from a study of cytomegalovirus exposure and HLA in healthy donors. Study-wide results and caveats: A reported reduction in N-insertions relative to the 666-donor mean was seen in an Asian-associated ancestry cluster in a later analysis.

The V gene lost 3 bases and the J gene lost 10 bases, with 15 bases spanning the gap. The CDR3 spans 13 residues. Germline V gives CDR1 MNHEY, CDR2 SMNVEV (reference sequence). The PCR made use of 60 Vbeta and 13 Jbeta primers. TCRdb keeps only in-frame clones here, not all; method: immunoSEQ multiplex PCR. The data hold 150,000 to 200,000 clones, with under 75% observed a single time. The sequenced sample consisted of PBMCs. V usage is TRBV27 and J usage is TRBJ1-2; the D gene is possibly TRBD1 (6 bases). The TCR sequence derives from a man aged 35 to 55 in good health and CMV-seropositive. CDR3 region: CASSFMGADFYTF. In nucleotides, the CDR3 is TGTGCCAGCAGTTTCATGGGGGCGGACTTCTACACCTTC.